These T cell receptor beta chains were read from a single sample in a study of cytomegalovirus exposure and HLA in healthy donors. Assay used: immunoSEQ multiplex PCR; TCRdb lists only in-frame clones, some missing. The sample holds about 64,000 clones, over 75% seen once. The sequencing input was PBMCs. Receptor source: a female donor in good health and CMV-seronegative. Each CDR3 is given with its conserved first and last residue. Each record gives: J gene, V gene, D gene, clone size, CDR3 DNA, CDR3 protein. A D gene is named only where the DNA matches it firmly. Expanded clones are given a class, and other clones once, few, many or no size at all.

>TRBJ2-3|TRBV5-1|TRBD1|NA
TGCGCCAGCAGCTCCCGCGCCGGGACAGCCACAGATACGCAGTATTTT
CASSSRAGTATDTQYF
>TRBJ2-7|TRBV12-5|NA|NA
TGTGCTAGTGGTTTGTTGTACTACGAGCAGTACTTC
CASGLLYYEQYF
>TRBJ2-7|TRBV7-3|TRBD1|NA
TGTGCCAGCAGCCCGCACGGGACAGGTCCCTACGAGCAGTACTTC
CASSPHGTGPYEQYF
>TRBJ2-1|TRBV27|TRBD1|NA
TGTGCCAGCAAACGGGCAGGGGGACACAATGAGCAGTTCTTC
CASKRAGGHNEQFF
>TRBJ1-1|TRBV25-1|TRBD1|NA
TGTGCCAGCAGGGGACAGGTGAACACTGAAGCTTTCTTT
CASRGQVNTEAFF
>TRBJ2-4|TRBV6-6|TRBD1|NA
TGTGCCAGCACTAAACCCGGGACAGTGGTTGGAAACATTCAGTACTTC
CASTKPGTVVGNIQYF
>TRBJ2-7|TRBV2|NA|NA
TGTGCCAGCAGTGTTAACGAGGGCTACGAGCAGTACTTC
CASSVNEGYEQYF
>TRBJ1-6|TRBV5-1|NA|NA
TGCGCCAGCAGCTTGGATACAGGGTCTAATTCACCCCTCCACTTT
CASSLDTGSNSPLHF
>TRBJ2-1|TRBV7-8|NA|NA
TGTGCCAGCAGCTTAGAGTTTGGTCAGTACAATGAGCAGTTCTTC
CASSLEFGQYNEQFF
>TRBJ1-2|TRBV9|TRBD1|NA
TGTGCCAGCAGCGCCGTTGGACAGGGGTCTAATGGCTACACCTTC
CASSAVGQGSNGYTF
>TRBJ2-1|TRBV15|TRBD2|NA
TGTGCCACCAGCAGAGTAGCGGGGGGGCCGGAGGAGCAGTTCTTC
CATSRVAGGPEEQFF
>TRBJ2-1|TRBV28|TRBD2|NA
TGTGCCAGCAGCCTCGGGGTAGCGGGAGGCCGGAGGGAGCAGTTCTTC
CASSLGVAGGRREQFF
>TRBJ1-1|TRBV6-5|TRBD1|NA
TGTGCCAGCAGTTCTCGGACAGGGGGAAACACTGAAGCTTTCTTT
CASSSRTGGNTEAFF
>TRBJ2-3|TRBV18|NA|once
TGTGCCAGCTCACCAAACTCTCAAGCAGATACGCAGTATTTT
CASSPNSQADTQYF
>TRBJ1-6|TRBV30|NA|NA
TGTGCCTGGAGTCTTGGCTCTTTAAATTCACCCCTCCACTTT
CAWSLGSLNSPLHF
>TRBJ1-2|TRBV5-1|NA|NA
TGCGCCAGCAGCTTGGGAGGGAACTATGGCTACACCTTC
CASSLGGNYGYTF
>TRBJ1-4|TRBV6-5|NA|NA
TGTGCCAGCAGTTACTCGATTGTGGGCGTAAATGAAAAACTGTTTTTT
CASSYSIVGVNEKLFF
>TRBJ1-4|TRBV7-9|NA|NA
TGTGCCAGCAGCTTAGACCAGGGAGGGTTGGGAAAACTGTTTTTT
CASSLDQGGLGKLFF
>TRBJ2-3|TRBV5-4|NA|NA
TGTGCCAGCAGCCAGGGACTCTCGGCTAGCACAGATACGCAGTATTTT
CASSQGLSASTDTQYF
>TRBJ1-1|TRBV6-6|NA|NA
TGTGCCAGCAGTTACTCTGCTGGGCCTATTGAAGCTTTCTTT
CASSYSAGPIEAFF
>TRBJ2-7|TRBV10-1|TRBD2|NA
TGCGCCAGCAGTGAGGGGACTAGGGGCTACGAGCAGTACTTC
CASSEGTRGYEQYF
>TRBJ2-7|TRBV4-1|TRBD2|NA
TGCGCCAGCAGCCGACAGCGGGGAACGACCTACGAGCAGTACTTC
CASSRQRGTTYEQYF
>TRBJ1-1|TRBV6-1|TRBD1|NA
TGTGCCAGCAGTTTGACAGGGGCCGGGAACACTGAAGCTTTCTTT
CASSLTGAGNTEAFF
>TRBJ2-7|TRBV30|TRBD1|NA
TGTGCCTGCGGGACAGGTTTCTCCTACGAGCAGTACTTC
CACGTGFSYEQYF
>TRBJ1-6|TRBV4-3|NA|NA
TGCGCCAGCAGCCAAAGAATCGCGGGGTCGTTGTCACCCCTCCACTTT
CASSQRIAGSLSPLHF
>TRBJ2-1|TRBV7-9|TRBD1|NA
TGTGCCAGCAGCTTTATCTTGATGGACAGGGGCTACAATGAGCAGTTCTTC
CASSFILMDRGYNEQFF
>TRBJ2-4|TRBV5-1|NA|NA
TGCGCCAGCAGCCCCGCGGTGCCGGGTAGCTGGTACTTC
CASSPAVPGSWYF
>TRBJ2-2|TRBV2|TRBD1|few
TGTGTCAGCAGTGGACAGGGCCCGAACACCGGGGAGCTGTTTTTT
CVSSGQGPNTGELFF
>TRBJ1-2|TRBV28|TRBD1|NA
TGTGCCACCTATCGGACAGGGACCCTCTATGGCTACACCTTC
CATYRTGTLYGYTF
>TRBJ1-5|TRBV6-5|NA|NA
TGTGCCAGCAGATCTCCGCCCCAGCATTTT
CASRSPPQHF
>TRBJ2-7|TRBV5-6|NA|NA
TGTGCCAGCAGCTTCGGCTCCGGGCCGGGAACGAGGGAGCAGTACTTC
CASSFGSGPGTREQYF
>TRBJ1-6|TRBV28|TRBD1|NA
TGTGCCAGCACTATCGGAGGGACAGGGGGCTATAATTCACCCCTCCACTTT
CASTIGGTGGYNSPLHF
>TRBJ2-5|TRBV7-2|TRBD2|NA
TGTGCCAGCAGCTTTACTAGCGGGAGGGGAGAGACCCAGTACTTC
CASSFTSGRGETQYF
>TRBJ2-1|TRBV7-8|NA|NA
TGTGCCAGCGAAGAGAGCTCCTGCAATGAGCAGTTCTTC
CASEESSCNEQFF
>TRBJ2-3|TRBV27|TRBD2|NA
TGTGCCAGCAGTTTCCTGACTAGCGGGAGGGCCCTAAGCACAGATACGCAGTATTTT
CASSFLTSGRALSTDTQYF
>TRBJ2-3|TRBV29-1|TRBD1|NA
TGCAGCGTGGAAGGGACAGGCTGGGGAACAGATACGCAGTATTTT
CSVEGTGWGTDTQYF
>TRBJ1-2|TRBV4-2|NA|few
TGTGCCAGCAGCCAAGAGGCACAGGGTCCTAACTATGGCTACACCTTC
CASSQEAQGPNYGYTF
>TRBJ2-1|TRBV4-2|TRBD2|NA
TGTGCCAGCAGCCAAGAGGGGACTAGCGGGTACAATGAGCAGTTCTTC
CASSQEGTSGYNEQFF
>TRBJ2-5|TRBV6-1|NA|NA
TGTGCCAGCAGTGAAGTAAACTTAGAGACCCAGTACTTC
CASSEVNLETQYF
>TRBJ2-4|TRBV5-1|TRBD1|few
TGCGCCAGCAGCCCCGAGGGACAGGGGAGGAGAAACATTCAGTACTTC
CASSPEGQGRRNIQYF
>TRBJ2-1|TRBV11-2|NA|NA
TGTGCCAGCAGCTTAGACCCTGACAGGTACATCTACAATGAGCAGTTCTTC
CASSLDPDRYIYNEQFF
>TRBJ1-2|TRBV27|NA|NA
TGTGCCAGCAGTTTAATCGAGGGTCGCTACACCTTC
CASSLIEGRYTF
>TRBJ1-1|TRBV2|TRBD1|NA
TGTGCCAGCAGGACAGGGGCTTCTGAAGCTTTCTTT
CASRTGASEAFF
>TRBJ1-1|TRBV11-2|NA|NA
TGTGCCAGCAGCTTAGGTCTGAATCTGGGGGCCCCGGACACTGAAGCTTTCTTT
CASSLGLNLGAPDTEAFF
>TRBJ2-7|TRBV5-6|NA|NA
TGTGCCAGCAGCTTAGGCAGGCGAACCTACGAGCAGTACTTC
CASSLGRRTYEQYF
>TRBJ2-1|TRBV7-2|TRBD2|NA
TGTGCCAGCAGCCGGACTAGCTTGGGTGAGCAGTTCTTC
CASSRTSLGEQFF
>TRBJ2-7|TRBV27|TRBD1|NA
TGTGCCAGCAGTCTTTCGGGACAGGGGTGGAACGAGCAGTACTTC
CASSLSGQGWNEQYF
>TRBJ2-6|TRBV4-2|NA|NA
TGTGCCAGCAGCCAACTCCCTTTTTCAAGAGCCCCTTCTGGGGCCAACGTCCTGACTTTC
CASSQLPFSRAPSGANVLTF
>TRBJ2-1|TRBV25-1|TRBD1|NA
TGTGCCAGCGGGCTACAGGGGCCATTCGAGTTCTTC
CASGLQGPFEFF
>TRBJ2-3|TRBV27|NA|NA
TGTGCCAGCAGACGGGACTTGGGCCCTAGCACAGATACGCAGTATTTT
CASRRDLGPSTDTQYF
>TRBJ1-4|TRBV6-5|NA|NA
TGTGCCAGCAGGGGGAGGGACCTCGAAAAACTGTTTTTT
CASRGRDLEKLFF
>TRBJ1-3|TRBV7-8|NA|NA
TGTGCCAGCTTTACCCGGGGGGGGCCCTCTGGAAACACCATATATTTT
CASFTRGGPSGNTIYF
>TRBJ2-2|TRBV5-6|NA|NA
TGTGCCAGCAGCTTGGCCCCCATTCAAAGCAGGGCCACCGGGGAGCTGTTTTTT
CASSLAPIQSRATGELFF
>TRBJ2-3|TRBV15|TRBD2|NA
TGTGCCACCATAGGGACTAGCGGATGGGCTGATACGCAGTATTTT
CATIGTSGWADTQYF
>TRBJ2-6|TRBV5-6|NA|once
TGTGCCAGCTTACCTCGAGGCGCCGGGGCCAACGTCCTGACTTTC
CASLPRGAGANVLTF
>TRBJ2-3|TRBV30|TRBD2|NA
TGTGCCTGGTGGACTAGCGGGAGTATGGATACGCAGTATTTT
CAWWTSGSMDTQYF
>TRBJ2-7|TRBV15|NA|NA
TGTGCCACCAGCAGAGATCGGCTAGCTGGAAGCTCCTACGAGCAGTACTTC
CATSRDRLAGSSYEQYF
>TRBJ1-1|TRBV7-6|NA|NA
TGTGCCAGCAGCTTACAGTCCACCCTGAACACTGAAGCTTTCTTT
CASSLQSTLNTEAFF
>TRBJ2-1|TRBV21-1|NA|once
TGTGCCAGCAGCAAAGTTAGGACTGGGCCCATCTACAATGAGCAGTTCTTC
CASSKVRTGPIYNEQFF
>TRBJ1-1|TRBV5-5|TRBD1|once
TGTGCCAGCAGCCCGTGGACAGGGGACACTGAAGCTTTCTTT
CASSPWTGDTEAFF